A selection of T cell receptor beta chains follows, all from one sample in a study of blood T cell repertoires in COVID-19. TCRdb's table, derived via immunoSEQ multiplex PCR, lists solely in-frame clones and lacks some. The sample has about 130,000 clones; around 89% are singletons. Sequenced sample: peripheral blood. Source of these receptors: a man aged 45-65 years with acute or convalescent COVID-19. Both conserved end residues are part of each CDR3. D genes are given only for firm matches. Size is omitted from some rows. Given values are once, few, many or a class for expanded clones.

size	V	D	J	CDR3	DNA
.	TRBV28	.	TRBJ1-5	CASSLIFGPQHF	TGTGCCAGCAGTTTAATATTCGGGCCCCAGCATTTT
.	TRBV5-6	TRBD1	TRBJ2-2	CASSSTGPDTGELFF	TGTGCCAGCAGCTCGACAGGGCCCGACACCGGGGAGCTGTTTTTT
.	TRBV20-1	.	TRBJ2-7	CSARSGREQYF	TGCAGTGCTAGATCGGGGAGGGAGCAGTACTTC
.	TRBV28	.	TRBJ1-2	CASSLSGDGYTF	TGTGCCAGCAGTTTATCAGGGGATGGCTACACCTTC
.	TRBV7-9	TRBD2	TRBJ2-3	CASRSSGLAKQHTDTQYF	TGTGCCAGCAGAAGTTCGGGACTAGCGAAACAACACACAGATACGCAGTATTTT
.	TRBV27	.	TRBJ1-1	CASSLSQGRASGTEAFF	TGTGCCAGCAGTTTATCCCAAGGGCGGGCCTCGGGAACTGAAGCTTTCTTT
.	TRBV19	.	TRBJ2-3	CASSRTYNTDTQYF	TGTGCCAGTAGTAGGACATATAACACAGATACGCAGTATTTT
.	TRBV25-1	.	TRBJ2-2	CASTQTRVNTGELFF	TGTGCCAGCACACAGACTAGGGTGAACACCGGGGAGCTGTTTTTT
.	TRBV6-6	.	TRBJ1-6	CASRVTATNSPLHF	TGTGCCAGCAGGGTGACAGCAACTAATTCACCCCTCCACTTT
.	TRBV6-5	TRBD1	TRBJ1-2	CASSKRGQDGYTF	TGTGCCAGCAGTAAAAGGGGACAGGATGGCTACACCTTC
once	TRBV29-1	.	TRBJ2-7	CSVEAPGPPQVWYF	TGCAGCGTTGAAGCCCCCGGCCCTCCGCAGGTATGGTACTTC
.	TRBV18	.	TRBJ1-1	CASSPLTGGGTEAFF	TGTGCCAGCTCACCCTTGACGGGGGGCGGAACTGAAGCTTTCTTT
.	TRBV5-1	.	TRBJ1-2	CASSSPRGNNGYTF	TGCGCCAGCAGCAGTCCCAGGGGCAACAATGGCTACACCTTC
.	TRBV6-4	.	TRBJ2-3	CASAPGGTDTQYF	TGTGCCAGCGCCCCCGGAGGCACAGATACGCAGTATTTT
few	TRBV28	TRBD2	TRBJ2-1	CASSSGTSGSYEQFF	TGTGCCAGCAGCTCCGGGACTAGCGGGAGCTATGAGCAGTTCTTC
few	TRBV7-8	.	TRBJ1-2	CASSPTRRNYGYTF	TGTGCCAGCAGCCCGACCCGGCGGAACTATGGCTACACCTTC
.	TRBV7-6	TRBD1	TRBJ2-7	CASSRSHRGYEQYF	TGTGCCAGCAGCCGCTCACACAGGGGCTACGAGCAGTACTTC
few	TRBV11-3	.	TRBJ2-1	CASSLDRGEQFF	TGTGCCAGCAGCTTAGATCGGGGTGAGCAGTTCTTC
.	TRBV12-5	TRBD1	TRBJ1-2	CASGLVLGQRTDGYTF	TGTGCTAGTGGTTTGGTACTGGGACAGAGGACCGACGGCTACACCTTC
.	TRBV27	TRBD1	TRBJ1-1	CASSKVLAGGLLGTEAFF	TGTGCCAGCAGCAAGGTTCTGGCAGGGGGCCTTCTGGGAACTGAAGCTTTCTTT
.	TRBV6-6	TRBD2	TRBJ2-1	CASRRKGLAGGPSGEQFF	TGTGCCAGCAGACGAAAAGGGTTAGCGGGAGGGCCCTCGGGTGAGCAGTTCTTC
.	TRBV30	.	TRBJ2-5	CAWSSPTLLRYF	TGTGCCTGGAGTAGCCCGACACTCCTCCGGTACTTC
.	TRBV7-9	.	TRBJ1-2	CASSPTTARGYTF	TGTGCCAGCAGCCCAACGACTGCTCGGGGCTACACCTTC
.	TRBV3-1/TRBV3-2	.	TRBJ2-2	CASSQGRDGGELFF	TGTGCCAGCAGCCAGGGCAGGGATGGCGGGGAGCTGTTTTTT
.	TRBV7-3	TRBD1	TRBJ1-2	CASSLAGGEGYTF	TGTGCCAGCAGCTTAGCAGGGGGCGAAGGCTACACCTTC
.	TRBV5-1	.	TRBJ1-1	CASSQGGGNTEAFF	TGCGCCAGCAGCCAAGGGGGGGGGAACACTGAAGCTTTCTTT
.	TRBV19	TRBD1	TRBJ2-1	CASSKTGVHEQFF	TGTGCCAGTAGTAAGACAGGGGTGCATGAGCAGTTCTTC
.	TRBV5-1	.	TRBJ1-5	CASSRQAGQPQHF	TGCGCCAGCAGCAGACAGGCGGGTCAGCCCCAGCATTTT
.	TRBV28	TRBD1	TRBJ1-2	CASRRQGASGYTF	TGTGCCAGCAGACGACAGGGGGCGTCTGGCTACACCTTC
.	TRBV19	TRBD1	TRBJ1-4	CASSSTGVVSEKLFF	TGTGCCAGTAGTAGTACAGGGGTAGTTAGTGAAAAACTGTTTTTT
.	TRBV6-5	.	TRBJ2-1	CASSPRGSSYNEQFF	TGTGCCAGCAGCCCCCGGGGTAGCAGCTACAATGAGCAGTTCTTC
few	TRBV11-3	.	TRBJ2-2	CASSPRVGAGELFF	TGTGCCAGCAGCCCCCGGGTCGGCGCCGGGGAGCTGTTTTTT
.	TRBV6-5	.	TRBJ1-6	CASSYGAGGLNSPLHF	TGTGCCAGCAGTTACGGAGCGGGGGGTCTTAATTCACCCCTCCACTTT
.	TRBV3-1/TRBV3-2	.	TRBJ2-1	CASSFRNEQFF	TGTGCCAGCAGCTTTAGAAATGAGCAGTTCTTC